Listed here are 26 T cell receptor beta chains from one sample, sequenced in a study of blood T cell repertoires in COVID-19. The protocol was immunoSEQ multiplex PCR, while the TCRdb copy is restricted to in-frame clones and leaves out a portion. The sample lists some 450,000 clones; around 88% were seen once. Sequencing used peripheral blood. The receptors derive from a woman aged 45-60 years with COVID-19, enrolled during active disease.

V usage is TRBV12-3 or TRBV12-4 and J usage is TRBJ1-1, with D possibly matching TRBD1 (6 bases). The V end lost 4 bases, the J end lost 3 bases, and 9 bases lay between the germline ends. This CDR3 contains 13 residues. The CDR3 reads CASSYRVDTEAFF. The CDR3 DNA is TGTGCCAGCAGTTACAGGGTAGACACTGAAGCTTTCTTT.

This clone has a single count. V is TRBV5-1 and J is TRBJ1-2; possibly TRBD1 for D (5 bases). This CDR3 region has 12 residues. CDR1 is SGHRS, CDR2 YFSETQ, per germline. V lost 7 bases to trimming and J lost 8 bases, with 15 bases between them. The DNA of the CDR3 is TGCGCCAGCGGGGACTCCCGAGGAGGCTACACCTTC. This gives the protein CASGDSRGGYTF.

The chain is built from TRBV18 and TRBJ1-1; no clear D. CDR1 KGHSH and CDR2 LQKENI come from the germline V gene. The CDR3 consists of 13 residues. Trimming removed 2 bases at V and 4 bases at J, with 8 bases between. The CDR3 is CASSPEGGTEAFF. CDR3 bases: TGTGCCAGCTCACCAGAAGGCGGCACTGAAGCTTTCTTT.

This clone was recorded only once. The genes are TRBV30 and TRBJ1-2, with D hard to call. Looked up from germline, CDR1 is GTSNPN and CDR2 is SVGIG (reference sequence). Deletions cut 8 bases from V and 4 bases from J, with 11 bases between. The CDR3 is 11 amino acids. In DNA, the CDR3 is TGTGCCACGATTCTACCCTATGGCTACACCTTC. Residues: CATILPYGYTF.

J is TRBJ2-7 and V is TRBV7-9; 14 bases are a match to TRBD2. There are 17 residues in the CDR3. Germline V CDR1 and CDR2: SEHNR, FQNEAQ (reference sequence). J lost 0 bases, V lost 5 bases, and 6 bases had no gene match. The CDR3 here is CASSAGTSGGLSYEQYF. The CDR3 nucleotides read TGTGCCAGCAGCGCTGGGACTAGCGGGGGTCTCTCCTACGAGCAGTACTTC.

The V gene is TRBV5-1, the J gene TRBJ1-1; D is unresolved. Germline V gene sequence: CDR1 SGHRS, CDR2 YFSETQ. The CDR3 sequence is 16 residues long. Trimming pared 0 bases from V and 4 bases from J, leaving 16 bases between. The CDR3 DNA is TGCGCCAGCAGCTTGGTTGGACTCCCAATGAGCACTGAAGCTTTCTTT. As protein: CASSLVGLPMSTEAFF.

The rearrangement uses TRBV18 and TRBJ1-1; TRBD1 matches 8 bases. Germline assignment: CDR1 KGHSH and CDR2 LQKENI. CDR3 length equals 15 residues. The trim removed 3 bases at V and 2 bases at J, leaving 5 bases unmatched. The CDR3 here is CASSPDRGENTEAFF. CDR3 DNA: TGTGCCAGCTCACCTGACAGGGGAGAAAACACTGAAGCTTTCTTT.

This clone was seen once. The V and J genes are TRBV20-1 and TRBJ2-1; D is uncertain. V was trimmed by 3 bases and J by 3 bases, leaving 15 bases between them. This CDR3 has 15 amino acids. Germline V CDR1 and CDR2: DFQATT, SNEGSKA (reference sequence). In DNA, the CDR3 is TGCAGTGCTAGTCGTTCTGCGAGCTACTACAATGAGCAGTTCTTC. Amino acid sequence: CSASRSASYYNEQFF.

This clone has just one count. V and J are TRBV3-1 (or the pseudogene TRBV3-2) and TRBJ1-3; the D gene is possibly TRBD1 (6 bases). The germline gives CDR1 LGHDT, CDR2 YNNKEL (reference sequence). The germline V and J ends were trimmed by 0 bases and 4 bases, with 13 bases remaining between them. The CDR3 runs to 16 residues. CDR3 loop: CASSQEQGRGGNTIYF. CDR3 DNA: TGTGCCAGCAGCCAAGAGCAGGGGAGAGGAGGAAACACCATATATTTT.

The chain uses TRBV2 and TRBJ2-5; D is perhaps TRBD1 (5 bases). Trimming took off 9 bases at V and 3 bases at J, with 14 bases between the two ends. Germline values: CDR1 SNHLY, CDR2 FYNNEI. This CDR3 contains 13 residues. As DNA, the CDR3 is TGTGCCAGACGACAGTACGCTAAAGAGACCCAGTACTTC. Its translation is CARRQYAKETQYF.

This clone was found once. The chain recombines TRBV27 with TRBJ1-2; D unclear. The germline V gene has CDR1 MNHEY and CDR2 SMNVEV (reference sequence). CDR3 length equals 12 residues. Deletions cut 6 bases from V and 4 bases from J, with 9 bases between. Here the CDR3 reads CASSDRSYGYTF. DNA of the CDR3: TGTGCCAGCAGCGACCGGAGCTATGGCTACACCTTC.

This clone appeared a few times. This chain links TRBV7-3 with TRBJ1-6, with D possibly matching TRBD1 (5 bases). V shed 2 bases and J shed 10 bases, with 15 bases lying between them. Germline values: CDR1 SGHTA, CDR2 FQGTGA. The CDR3 sequence is 15 residues long. CDR3: CASSLYQGSISPLHF. The CDR3 nucleotides are TGTGCCAGCAGCTTATATCAGGGCTCGATATCACCCCTCCACTTT.

The chain combines TRBV3-1 (or the pseudogene TRBV3-2) with TRBJ1-4; D is ambiguous. The V end lost 4 bases, the J end lost 9 bases, and 15 bases lay between the germline ends. CDR1 and CDR2 (germline): LGHDT, YNNKEL (reference sequence). CDR3 length: 14 residues. In DNA form, the CDR3 reads TGTGCCAGCAGCCCCAATGGGCGAGGGCAAAAACTGTTTTTT. Translating it yields CASSPNGRGQKLFF.

The chain is built from TRBV12-3 or TRBV12-4 and TRBJ2-3; D is unresolved. The CDR3 runs to 13 residues. The ends were cut back, 3 bases at V and 0 bases at J, with 4 bases in the middle. The CDR3 DNA follows: TGTGCCAGCAGTTTCAGTAGCACAGATACGCAGTATTTT. Amino acid sequence: CASSFSSTDTQYF.

V and J are TRBV6-5 and TRBJ1-2, with D maybe TRBD1 (6 bases). V was pared by 5 bases and J by 3 bases, with 13 bases between. This CDR3 region has 14 residues. Germline V gene lookup returns CDR1 MNHEY and CDR2 SVGAGI. The CDR3 DNA reads as TGTGCCAGCAGTCGCACAGGGCCCCACTATGGCTACACCTTC. Translated, it gives CASSRTGPHYGYTF.

Comments on this clone: The identical CDR3 is also encoded by other nucleotide sequences in the sample. CDR3 residues: CASSPKPGQRYSPLHF. The CDR3 nucleotides are TGTGCCAGCAGCCCGAAGCCGGGACAGCGTTATTCACCCCTCCACTTT. This chain joins TRBV3-1 (or the pseudogene TRBV3-2) and TRBJ1-6; TRBD1 agrees at 7 bases. Germline values: CDR1 LGHDT, CDR2 YNNKEL (reference sequence). CDR3 size: 16 residues. V was clipped by 4 bases and J by 8 bases; unmatched bases: 11.

The chain employs TRBV5-6 and TRBJ1-4; TRBD1 is a possible D gene (5 bases). Germline CDR1 reads SGHDT; CDR2 reads YYEEEE. This CDR3 has 16 residues. The germline V and J ends were trimmed by 0 bases and 7 bases, with 16 bases remaining between them. The CDR3 spells CASSLAFGGGGEKLFF. CDR3 nucleotides: TGTGCCAGCAGCTTGGCCTTCGGGGGAGGTGGTGAAAAACTGTTTTTT.

The chain links TRBV4-1 to TRBJ1-3, with TRBD1 matching 9 bases. Germline assignment: CDR1 MGHRA and CDR2 YSYEKL. This CDR3 has 17 residues. V lost 4 bases and J lost 4; bases outside the gene matches: 11. The DNA of the CDR3 is TGCGCCAGCAGCCGAAAGGCTGAACAGGGGGCGGGAAACACCATATATTTT. This sequence encodes CASSRKAEQGAGNTIYF.

This clone appeared once. This chain uses TRBV5-1 with TRBJ2-7, with 7 positions matching TRBD1. Germline V CDR1 and CDR2: SGHRS, YFSETQ. The trim removed 3 bases at V and 5 bases at J, leaving 8 bases unmatched. The CDR3 totals 14 residues. In nucleotides, the CDR3 is TGCGCCAGCAGCTCCTTGACAGGGACCCACGAGCAGTACTTC. Translated, it gives CASSSLTGTHEQYF.

The rearrangement joins TRBV5-1 to TRBJ1-1; D might be TRBD1 (5 bases). From germline, CDR1 is SGHRS and CDR2 YFSETQ. The V gene lost 4 bases and the J gene lost 0 bases, with 10 bases spanning the gap. The CDR3 contains 14 residues. In DNA form, the CDR3 reads TGCGCCAGCAGCGGAGGGGTGCTGAACACTGAAGCTTTCTTT. Its translation: CASSGGVLNTEAFF.

J is TRBJ2-7 and V is TRBV9, with D unresolved. The CDR3 is made up of 14 amino acids. Between the trimmed V and J ends, which lost 4 bases and 6 bases, there was a span of 17 bases. Germline values: CDR1 SGDLS, CDR2 YYNGEE. As DNA, the CDR3 is TGTGCCAGCAGCCGATCCCTACGAAACAGCGAGCAGTACTTC. Encoded protein: CASSRSLRNSEQYF.

This chain joins TRBV7-8 and TRBJ1-2, with a weak D call TRBD1 (6 bases). The CDR3 totals 15 residues. Per the germline V gene, CDR1 is SGHVS and CDR2 is FQNEAQ. V shed 5 bases and J shed 0 bases, with 13 bases lying between them. The CDR3 bases are TGTGCCAGCAGCCCCCGGGGGGCTGCTAACTATGGCTACACCTTC. Protein sequence: CASSPRGAANYGYTF.

This clone was seen a single time. The chain is built from TRBV7-9 and TRBJ1-2; the match to TRBD1 covers 8 bases. The junction had 5 bases not matched to a gene; V was cut back by 3 bases and J by 8 bases. The CDR3 is 13 amino acids. The germline V gene has CDR1 SEHNR and CDR2 FQNEAQ (reference sequence). CDR3 amino acids: CASSFVQGEGYTF. The CDR3 DNA sequence: TGTGCCAGCAGCTTCGTACAGGGGGAAGGCTACACCTTC.

This clone was counted once. This sequence joins TRBV19 and TRBJ1-1; 7 bases are a match to TRBD1. The V gene end was trimmed by 5 bases and the J gene end by 5 bases; junction bases not matched to a gene: 11. The CDR3 consists of 15 residues. From germline, CDR1 is LNHDA and CDR2 SQIVND (reference sequence). The CDR3 nucleotides read TGTGCCAGTAGTCCTGAGGGGGCTATCCAGACTGAAGCTTTCTTT. Residues: CASSPEGAIQTEAFF.

The rearrangement links TRBV15 to TRBJ2-1; 8 nucleotides agree with TRBD2. The germline V gene encodes CDR1 LNHNV and CDR2 YYDKDF (reference sequence). This CDR3 spans 15 amino acids. After removal of 8 bases from V and 2 bases from J, the junction contained 8 bases not matched to a gene. The CDR3 protein is CATGRAGGPYNEQFF. The CDR3 DNA is TGTGCCACCGGGCGCGCGGGGGGACCCTACAATGAGCAGTTCTTC.

This chain links TRBV24-1 with TRBJ2-7; TRBD2 is a possible D gene (6 bases). From germline, CDR1 is KGHDR and CDR2 SFDVKD. V was trimmed by 2 bases and J by 5 bases, leaving 18 bases between them. The CDR3 runs to 16 residues. CDR3 DNA sequence: TGTGCCACCAGTGATTCTACCGCCCGGGGGAACCACGAGCAGTACTTC. Its translation: CATSDSTARGNHEQYF.